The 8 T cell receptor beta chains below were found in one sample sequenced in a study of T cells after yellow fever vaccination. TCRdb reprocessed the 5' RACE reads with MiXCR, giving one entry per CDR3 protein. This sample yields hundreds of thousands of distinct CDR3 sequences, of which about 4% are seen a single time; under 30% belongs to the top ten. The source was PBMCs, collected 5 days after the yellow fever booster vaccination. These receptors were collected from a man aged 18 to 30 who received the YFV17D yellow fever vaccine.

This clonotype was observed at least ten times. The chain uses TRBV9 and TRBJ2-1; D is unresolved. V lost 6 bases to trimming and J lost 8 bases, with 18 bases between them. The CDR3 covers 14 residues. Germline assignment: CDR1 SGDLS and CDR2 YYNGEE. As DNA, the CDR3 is TGTGCCAGCACCGTGGACGGGTCCGTCCATGAGCAGTTCTTC. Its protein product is CASTVDGSVHEQFF.

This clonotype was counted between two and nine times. The CDR3 sequence is CSARLERGGSYEQYF. In nucleotides, the CDR3 is TGCAGTGCTAGACTTGAGCGGGGGGGCTCCTACGAGCAGTACTTC. This chain uses TRBV20-1 with TRBJ2-7, with 10 nucleotides matching TRBD2. V gave up 2 bases and J gave up 0 bases; unmatched junction bases: 4. Germline loops: CDR1 DFQATT, CDR2 SNEGSKA (reference sequence). CDR3 length equals 15 residues.

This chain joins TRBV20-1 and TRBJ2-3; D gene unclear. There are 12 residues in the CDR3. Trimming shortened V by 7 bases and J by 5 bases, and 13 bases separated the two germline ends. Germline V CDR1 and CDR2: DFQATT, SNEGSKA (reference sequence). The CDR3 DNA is TGCAGTGAGGCCCATACTATAGATACGCAGTATTTT. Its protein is CSEAHTIDTQYF.

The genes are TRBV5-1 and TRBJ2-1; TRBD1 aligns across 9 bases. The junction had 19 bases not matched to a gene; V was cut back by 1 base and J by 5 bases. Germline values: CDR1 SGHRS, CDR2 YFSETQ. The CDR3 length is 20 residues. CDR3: CASSLFGPGQGQNQDNEQFF. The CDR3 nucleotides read TGCGCCAGCAGCTTGTTTGGCCCGGGACAGGGTCAGAATCAGGACAATGAGCAGTTCTTC.

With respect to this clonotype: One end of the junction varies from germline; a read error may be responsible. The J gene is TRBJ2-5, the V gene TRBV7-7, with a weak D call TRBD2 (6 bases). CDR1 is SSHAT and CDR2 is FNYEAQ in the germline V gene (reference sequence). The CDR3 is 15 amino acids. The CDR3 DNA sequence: TGTGCTAGCAGCTTATCCGCTCAGGGAGGCGAGACCCAGTACTTC. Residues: CASSLSAQGGETQYF.

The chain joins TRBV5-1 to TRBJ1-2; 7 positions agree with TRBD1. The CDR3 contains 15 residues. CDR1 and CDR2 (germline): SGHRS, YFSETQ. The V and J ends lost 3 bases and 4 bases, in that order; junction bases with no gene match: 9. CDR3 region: CASSYRQGMGYGYTF. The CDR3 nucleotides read TGCGCCAGCAGCTATCGACAGGGTATGGGCTATGGCTACACCTTC.

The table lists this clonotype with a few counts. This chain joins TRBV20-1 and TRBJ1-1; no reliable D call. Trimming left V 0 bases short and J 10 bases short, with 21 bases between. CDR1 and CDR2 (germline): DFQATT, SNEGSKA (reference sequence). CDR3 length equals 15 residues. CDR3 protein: CSARDVSGQADGAFF. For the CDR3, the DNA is TGCAGTGCTAGAGATGTCTCCGGGCAGGCGGACGGAGCTTTCTTT.

The CDR3 coding sequence is TGTGCCAGCAGCTTAGGGGCCACTAATAATTCACCCCTCCACTTT. Its protein product is CASSLGATNNSPLHF. The V gene is TRBV7-2, the J gene TRBJ1-6, with D hard to call. CDR3 length: 15 amino acids. The germline V and J ends were trimmed by 1 base and 5 bases, with 9 bases remaining between them. Germline V gene lookup returns CDR1 SGHTA and CDR2 FQGNSA.